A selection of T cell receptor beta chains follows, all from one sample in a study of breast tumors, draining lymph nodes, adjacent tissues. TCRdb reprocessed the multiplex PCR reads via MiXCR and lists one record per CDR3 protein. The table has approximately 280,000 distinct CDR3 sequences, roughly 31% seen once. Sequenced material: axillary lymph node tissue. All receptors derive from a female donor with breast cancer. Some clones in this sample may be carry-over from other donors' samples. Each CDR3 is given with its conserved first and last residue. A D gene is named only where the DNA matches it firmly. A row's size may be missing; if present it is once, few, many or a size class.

DNA: TGTGCCAGCAGCGGACTAGCGGGCCTTAACACCGGGGAGCTGTTTTTT
CDR3: CASSGLAGLNTGELFF
D: TRBD2
V: TRBV6-6
size: many
J: TRBJ2-2

DNA: TGCAGTGCTAGAGGGCTAGCAGGCACAGATACGCAGTATTTT
CDR3: CSARGLAGTDTQYF
D: NA
V: TRBV20-1
size: many
J: TRBJ2-3

DNA: TGTGCCAGCAGCTCACCGGGACCGGGGGTCGTGGGGGAGCTGTTTTTT
CDR3: CASSSPGPGVVGELFF
D: NA
V: TRBV5-4
size: few
J: TRBJ2-2

DNA: TGTGCCAGCAGCTTTTCAGGGACGAACACCGGGGAGCTGTTTTTT
CDR3: CASSFSGTNTGELFF
D: NA
V: TRBV11-3
size: many
J: TRBJ2-2

DNA: TGTGCCTGGAGTGAGGGGGCAGGAGATACGCAGTATTTT
CDR3: CAWSEGAGDTQYF
D: TRBD1
V: TRBV30
size: many
J: TRBJ2-3

DNA: TGCAGTGCTAGAGATATTCGTGGGAGTGGAGAGACCCAGTACTTC
CDR3: CSARDIRGSGETQYF
D: NA
V: TRBV20-1
size: many
J: TRBJ2-5

DNA: TGTGCCAGCAGCTTAGGCAGACTAGCGGGAGGCCGCCAAGAGACCCAGTACTTC
CDR3: CASSLGRLAGGRQETQYF
D: TRBD2
V: TRBV7-2
size: many
J: TRBJ2-5

DNA: TGTGCCAGCAGTTCCGGGTTGTACACTGAAGCTTTCTTT
CDR3: CASSSGLYTEAFF
D: NA
V: TRBV2
size: few
J: TRBJ1-1

DNA: TGCAGTGCTAGCCCTTCGGAGCGGATCACAGATACGCAGTATTTT
CDR3: CSASPSERITDTQYF
D: NA
V: TRBV20-1
size: many
J: TRBJ2-3

DNA: TGCGCCAGCACCCCCAGGGCGGGAGGTAGTTACGAGCAGTACTTC
CDR3: CASTPRAGGSYEQYF
D: TRBD2
V: TRBV5-1
size: many
J: TRBJ2-7

DNA: TGTGCCAGCAGCTTAGAGATAGCGGGAGGGTCAGATACGCAGTATTTT
CDR3: CASSLEIAGGSDTQYF
D: TRBD2
V: TRBV12-3/TRBV12-4
size: many
J: TRBJ2-3

DNA: TGTGCCAGCAGTTATGCCCCGAAAGGCGGTACGCAGTATTTT
CDR3: CASSYAPKGGTQYF
D: NA
V: TRBV6-5
size: many
J: TRBJ2-3

DNA: TGTGCCAGTCTTAGTTCGCGCAGGGGCTACTATGGCTACACCTTC
CDR3: CASLSSRRGYYGYTF
D: NA
V: TRBV19
size: many
J: TRBJ1-2

DNA: TGTGCCAGCAGCTTAGTAGCGGGAGACACAGATACGCAGTATTTT
CDR3: CASSLVAGDTDTQYF
D: TRBD2
V: TRBV7-2
size: NA
J: TRBJ2-3

DNA: TGTGCCACCAGCAGAGGGACTAGCGGCTACACCTTC
CDR3: CATSRGTSGYTF
D: NA
V: TRBV15
size: NA
J: TRBJ1-2

DNA: TGTGCCAGCAGCTTAACGGGGAGAGGGAACTATGGCTACACCTTC
CDR3: CASSLTGRGNYGYTF
D: NA
V: TRBV7-3
size: many
J: TRBJ1-2

DNA: TGTGCCAGCAGCTTAAGGCCAGGGGGGGGGACCGGGGAGCTGTTTTTT
CDR3: CASSLRPGGGTGELFF
D: NA
V: TRBV7-3
size: many
J: TRBJ2-2

DNA: TGTGCCAGCAGCTCACTAGCGGGAGGGACAGATACGCAGTATTTT
CDR3: CASSSLAGGTDTQYF
D: TRBD2
V: TRBV11-2
size: many
J: TRBJ2-3

DNA: TGTGCCAGTAGTATAAGGGAACTCCAGGGGGCCAAAAACATTCAGTACTTC
CDR3: CASSIRELQGAKNIQYF
D: NA
V: TRBV19
size: NA
J: TRBJ2-4

DNA: TGTGCCAGCAGCTTGGCCACAGGAGTACAAGAGACCCAGTACTTC
CDR3: CASSLATGVQETQYF
D: NA
V: TRBV5-5
size: few
J: TRBJ2-5

DNA: TGTGCCAGCAGCCAAGTCCCAGATACGCAGTATTTT
CDR3: CASSQVPDTQYF
D: NA
V: TRBV3-1
size: few
J: TRBJ2-3

DNA: TGTGCCAGCAGTTCGTCGGGGGGGGGCTCCTACAATGAGCAGTTCTTC
CDR3: CASSSSGGGSYNEQFF
D: TRBD2
V: TRBV11-2
size: many
J: TRBJ2-1

DNA: TGTGCCAGCGGCGGGAGGGCGACGAACACCGGGAAGCTGTTTTTT
CDR3: CASGGRATNTGKLFF
D: TRBD2
V: TRBV18
size: NA
J: TRBJ2-2

DNA: TGTGCCACTAGCAGTGAAGGCGGGACAGTCATCCCAGATACGCAGTATTTT
CDR3: CATSSEGGTVIPDTQYF
D: NA
V: TRBV15
size: once
J: TRBJ2-3

DNA: TGTGCCAGCAGCGTAGAGGCAGGGGGCAACGTCCTGACTTTC
CDR3: CASSVEAGGNVLTF
D: TRBD1
V: TRBV9
size: NA
J: TRBJ2-6

DNA: TGTGCCACCAGTGATCCCGGGGCCGTGGTTGGAGAGACCCAGTACTTC
CDR3: CATSDPGAVVGETQYF
D: NA
V: TRBV24-1
size: many
J: TRBJ2-5

DNA: TGTGCCAGCAGCGTAGACGGGTCGAACACCGGGGAGCTGTTTTTT
CDR3: CASSVDGSNTGELFF
D: NA
V: TRBV9
size: many
J: TRBJ2-2

DNA: TGTGCCAGTGGTCCTATGGGGCACACTGAAGCTTTCTTT
CDR3: CASGPMGHTEAFF
D: NA
V: TRBV19
size: NA
J: TRBJ1-1

DNA: TGTGCCAGCAGCTTAGCGGGGCGCTCCTACAATGAGCAGTTCTTC
CDR3: CASSLAGRSYNEQFF
D: NA
V: TRBV7-8
size: many
J: TRBJ2-1

DNA: TGTGCCAGCAGGGAATCGGGACAGGTTTACGAGCAGTACTTC
CDR3: CASRESGQVYEQYF
D: TRBD1
V: TRBV28
size: NA
J: TRBJ2-7

DNA: TGTGCCAGCTCACCGGGCCGACAGGAAAAACTGTTTTTT
CDR3: CASSPGRQEKLFF
D: NA
V: TRBV18
size: NA
J: TRBJ1-4

DNA: TGTGCCAGCAGCTCGGGGCTCTACTCCTACGAGCAGTACTTC
CDR3: CASSSGLYSYEQYF
D: NA
V: TRBV13
size: many
J: TRBJ2-7

DNA: TGTGCCACATCAGGACTACCAGGGAAGTTGGACACTGAAGCTTTCTTT
CDR3: CATSGLPGKLDTEAFF
D: NA
V: TRBV7-8
size: NA
J: TRBJ1-1

DNA: TGCGCCAGCAGACCCACCTGGACTAGCGGGAGGGCCTCCTACAATGAGCAGTTCTTC
CDR3: CASRPTWTSGRASYNEQFF
D: TRBD2
V: TRBV5-1
size: few
J: TRBJ2-1

DNA: TGTGCCAGCAGCTTAAAGCGGAGCACAGATACGCAGTATTTT
CDR3: CASSLKRSTDTQYF
D: NA
V: TRBV11-3
size: many
J: TRBJ2-3

DNA: TGTGCCAGCAGCTTGGATCCGGGTTACAATGAGCAGTTCTTC
CDR3: CASSLDPGYNEQFF
D: NA
V: TRBV5-8
size: many
J: TRBJ2-1

DNA: TGTGCCAGTAAGGACAGGGGGCTTTATGGCTACACCTTC
CDR3: CASKDRGLYGYTF
D: TRBD1
V: TRBV19
size: many
J: TRBJ1-2

DNA: TGTGCTAGTGGTTTGGTAGGGGGGCTTTTAAAACACGAGCAGTACTTC
CDR3: CASGLVGGLLKHEQYF
D: NA
V: TRBV12-5
size: few
J: TRBJ2-7

DNA: TGCGCCAGCAGCATTTTCGGGACAATCTCTGGCAACTACAATGAGCAGTTCTTC
CDR3: CASSIFGTISGNYNEQFF
D: NA
V: TRBV5-1
size: many
J: TRBJ2-1

DNA: TGTGCCAGCAGCTTAGACGGGGGCGGTTCCGGCAATCAGCCCCAGCATTTT
CDR3: CASSLDGGGSGNQPQHF
D: NA
V: TRBV7-6
size: NA
J: TRBJ1-5

DNA: TGTGCCAGCAGTGACTCGCCTATTAGCGACACAGGTACGCAGTATTTT
CDR3: CASSDSPISDTGTQYF
D: NA
V: TRBV6-4
size: few
J: TRBJ2-3

DNA: TGCAGTGCTAGAGATGGTTCGTGGGGGGAGACCCAGTACTTC
CDR3: CSARDGSWGETQYF
D: NA
V: TRBV20-1
size: NA
J: TRBJ2-5

DNA: TGTGCCAGCAGCTTGGGCACCATGACAGATACGCAGTATTTT
CDR3: CASSLGTMTDTQYF
D: NA
V: TRBV11-2
size: many
J: TRBJ2-3

DNA: TGTGCCAGCTCACAGGACACTACCTACGAGCAGTACTTC
CDR3: CASSQDTTYEQYF
D: NA
V: TRBV18
size: few
J: TRBJ2-7

DNA: TGTGCCAGTAGTAGGGGAGGTCGGCAAGAGACCCAGTACTTC
CDR3: CASSRGGRQETQYF
D: NA
V: TRBV19
size: many
J: TRBJ2-5

DNA: TGTGCCAGCAGGCCAGACGGGACCGGGGAGCTGTTTTTT
CDR3: CASRPDGTGELFF
D: NA
V: TRBV12-3/TRBV12-4
size: many
J: TRBJ2-2

DNA: TGCGCCACCACCGGGGGCCTAGGAACCGGGGAGCTGTTTTTT
CDR3: CATTGGLGTGELFF
D: NA
V: TRBV5-1
size: few
J: TRBJ2-2

DNA: TGTGCCACCAGCAGAGATCCTAGCGGGAAGACAGATACGCAGTATTTT
CDR3: CATSRDPSGKTDTQYF
D: TRBD2
V: TRBV15
size: many
J: TRBJ2-3

DNA: TGTGCCAGCAGCTTCCGGGACGGCTCCTACAATGAGCAGTTCTTC
CDR3: CASSFRDGSYNEQFF
D: NA
V: TRBV7-2
size: many
J: TRBJ2-1

DNA: TGTGCCAGCAGCCCCCTGGGGAGCGGGAGGGGGGATGAGCAGTTCTTC
CDR3: CASSPLGSGRGDEQFF
D: TRBD2
V: TRBV6-5
size: NA
J: TRBJ2-1

DNA: TGCAGCGGTAACAGGGTGGTGAACACTGAAGCTTTCTTT
CDR3: CSGNRVVNTEAFF
D: NA
V: TRBV29-1
size: many
J: TRBJ1-1

DNA: TGCAGCGTAGGGACTAGCGGGAGCACCGGGGAACTGCTTTTT
CDR3: CSVGTSGSTGELLF
D: TRBD2
V: TRBV29-1
size: NA
J: TRBJ2-2

DNA: TGTGCCAGCAGCCCAACCCGCCCCTCCTACAATGAGCAGTTCTTC
CDR3: CASSPTRPSYNEQFF
D: NA
V: TRBV6-5
size: few
J: TRBJ2-1

DNA: TGTGCCAGCAGTTCATCACCGAACACTGAAGCTTTCTTT
CDR3: CASSSSPNTEAFF
D: NA
V: TRBV11-2
size: few
J: TRBJ1-1

DNA: TGTGCCAGCTCACCATGGTTGCCAGGCCAGACGGGGGAGCAGTACTTC
CDR3: CASSPWLPGQTGEQYF
D: NA
V: TRBV2
size: NA
J: TRBJ2-7

DNA: TGTGCCAGCAGGGACAATATAGCAGAGACCCAGTACTTC
CDR3: CASRDNIAETQYF
D: NA
V: TRBV25-1
size: few
J: TRBJ2-5

DNA: TGTGCCAGCAGCTTGGGCCGAGATGGCCACACCTTC
CDR3: CASSLGRDGHTF
D: NA
V: TRBV7-2
size: NA
J: TRBJ1-2

DNA: TGTGCCAGCAACGTAGGCCACACAGATACGCAGTATTTT
CDR3: CASNVGHTDTQYF
D: NA
V: TRBV2
size: many
J: TRBJ2-3

DNA: TGTGCCAGCAGTTTCGGTGGCGGGAGGACCGGTACGCAGTATTTT
CDR3: CASSFGGGRTGTQYF
D: TRBD2
V: TRBV28
size: NA
J: TRBJ2-3